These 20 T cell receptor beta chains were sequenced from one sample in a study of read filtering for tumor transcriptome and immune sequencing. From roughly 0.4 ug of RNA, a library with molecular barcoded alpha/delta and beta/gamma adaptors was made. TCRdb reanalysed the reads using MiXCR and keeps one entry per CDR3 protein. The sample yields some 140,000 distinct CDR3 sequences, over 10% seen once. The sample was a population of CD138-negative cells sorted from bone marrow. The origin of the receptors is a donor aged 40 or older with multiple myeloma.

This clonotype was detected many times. The CDR3, as DNA: TGCAGTGCCCAACGCGGTGGCGGGAACTACAATGAGCAGTTCTTC. Protein: CSAQRGGGNYNEQFF. The J gene is TRBJ2-1, the V gene TRBV20-1; TRBD2 might be the D (6 bases). This CDR3 comprises 15 residues. V lost 6 bases and J 3 bases, leaving 18 bases between the germline ends. Per germline, CDR1 DFQATT and CDR2 SNEGSKA (reference sequence).

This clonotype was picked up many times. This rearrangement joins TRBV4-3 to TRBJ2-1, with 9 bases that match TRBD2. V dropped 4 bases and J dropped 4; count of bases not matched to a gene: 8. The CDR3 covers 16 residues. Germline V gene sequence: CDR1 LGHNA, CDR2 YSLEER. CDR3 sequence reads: CASSRGPGLAYNEQFF. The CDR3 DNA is TGCGCCAGCAGCCGTGGTCCGGGACTAGCATACAATGAGCAGTTCTTC.

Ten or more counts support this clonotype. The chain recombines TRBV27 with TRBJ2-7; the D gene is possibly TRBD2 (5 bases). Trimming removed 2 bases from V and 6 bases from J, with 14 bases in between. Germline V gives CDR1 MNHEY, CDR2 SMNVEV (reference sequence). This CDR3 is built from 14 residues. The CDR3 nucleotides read TGTGCCAGCAGTTTAACCACCGAGGGTCGCGAGCAGTACTTC. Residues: CASSLTTEGREQYF.

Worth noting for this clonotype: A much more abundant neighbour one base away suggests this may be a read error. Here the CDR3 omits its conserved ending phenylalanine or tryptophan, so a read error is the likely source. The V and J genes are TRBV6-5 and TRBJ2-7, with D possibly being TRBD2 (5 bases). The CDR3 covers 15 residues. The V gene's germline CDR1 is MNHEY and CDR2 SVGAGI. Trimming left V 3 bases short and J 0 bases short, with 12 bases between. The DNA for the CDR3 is TGTGCCAGCAGTTATCGGAGGCAAGCCTCCTACGAGCAGTACTCC. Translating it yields CASSYRRQASYEQYS.

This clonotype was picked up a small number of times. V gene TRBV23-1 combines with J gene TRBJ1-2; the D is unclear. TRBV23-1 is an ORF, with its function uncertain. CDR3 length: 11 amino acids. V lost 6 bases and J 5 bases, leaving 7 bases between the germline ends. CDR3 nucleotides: TGCGCCAGCAGGCAGGAGTATGGCTACACCTTC. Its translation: CASRQEYGYTF.

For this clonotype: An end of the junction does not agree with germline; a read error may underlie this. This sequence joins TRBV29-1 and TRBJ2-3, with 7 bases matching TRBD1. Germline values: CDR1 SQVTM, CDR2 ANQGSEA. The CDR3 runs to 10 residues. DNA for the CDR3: TGCAGCGGATCAGGGGGTACGCGGTATTTT. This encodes CSGSGGTRYF.

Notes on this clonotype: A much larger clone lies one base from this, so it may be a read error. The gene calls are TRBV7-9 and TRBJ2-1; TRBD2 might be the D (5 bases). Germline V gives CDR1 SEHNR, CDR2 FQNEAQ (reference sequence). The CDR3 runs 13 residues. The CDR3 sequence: CASRGSSYNGQFF. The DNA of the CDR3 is TGTGCCAGTCGTGGGAGCTCCTACAATGGGCAGTTCTTC.

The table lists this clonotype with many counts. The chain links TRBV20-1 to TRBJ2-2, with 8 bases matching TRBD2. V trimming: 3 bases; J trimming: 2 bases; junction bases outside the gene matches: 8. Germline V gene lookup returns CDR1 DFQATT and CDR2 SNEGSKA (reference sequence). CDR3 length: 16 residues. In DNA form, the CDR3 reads TGCAGTGCTAGTGGGGGACTAGGGGGAAACACCGGGGAGCTGTTTTTT. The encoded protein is CSASGGLGGNTGELFF.

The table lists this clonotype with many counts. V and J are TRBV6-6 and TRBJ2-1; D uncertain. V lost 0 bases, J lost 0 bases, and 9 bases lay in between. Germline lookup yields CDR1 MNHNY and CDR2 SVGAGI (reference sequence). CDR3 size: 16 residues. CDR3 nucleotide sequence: TGTGCCAGCAGTTACTCGGGCAGTTCCTCCTACAATGAGCAGTTCTTC. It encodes CASSYSGSSSYNEQFF.

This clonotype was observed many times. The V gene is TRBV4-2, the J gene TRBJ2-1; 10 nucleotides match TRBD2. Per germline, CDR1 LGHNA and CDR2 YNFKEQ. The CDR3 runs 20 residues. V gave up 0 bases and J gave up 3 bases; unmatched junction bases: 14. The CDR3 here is CASSQDIFGGTSEYYNEQFF. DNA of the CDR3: TGTGCCAGCAGCCAAGATATATTCGGTGGGACTAGCGAGTACTACAATGAGCAGTTCTTC.

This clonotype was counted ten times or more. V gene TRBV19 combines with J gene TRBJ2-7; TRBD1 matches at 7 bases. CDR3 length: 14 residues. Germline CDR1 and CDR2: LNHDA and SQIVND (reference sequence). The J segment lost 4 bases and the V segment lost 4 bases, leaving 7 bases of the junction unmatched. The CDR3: CASSTEGGRYEQYF. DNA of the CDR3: TGTGCCAGTAGTACCGAAGGGGGCCGGTACGAGCAGTACTTC. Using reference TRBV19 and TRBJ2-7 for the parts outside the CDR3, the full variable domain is DGGITQSPKYLFRKEGQNVTLSCEQNLNHDAMYWYRQDPGQGLRLIYYSQIVNDFQKGDIAEGYSVSREKKESFPLTVTSAQKNPTAFYLCASSTEGGRYEQYFGPGTRLTVT.

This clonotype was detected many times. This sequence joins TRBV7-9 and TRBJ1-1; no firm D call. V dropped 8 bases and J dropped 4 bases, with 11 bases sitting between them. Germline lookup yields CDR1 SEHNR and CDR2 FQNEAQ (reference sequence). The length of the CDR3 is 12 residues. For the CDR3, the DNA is TGTGCCAGCTCATCTTCTGGCACTGAAGCTTTCTTT. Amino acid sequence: CASSSSGTEAFF.

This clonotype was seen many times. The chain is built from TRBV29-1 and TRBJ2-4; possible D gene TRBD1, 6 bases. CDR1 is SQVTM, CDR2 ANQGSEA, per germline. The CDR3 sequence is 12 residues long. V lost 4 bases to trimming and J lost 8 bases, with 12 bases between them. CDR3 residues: CSVVGRGDIQYF. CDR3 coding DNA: TGCAGCGTTGTTGGCAGGGGTGACATTCAGTACTTC.

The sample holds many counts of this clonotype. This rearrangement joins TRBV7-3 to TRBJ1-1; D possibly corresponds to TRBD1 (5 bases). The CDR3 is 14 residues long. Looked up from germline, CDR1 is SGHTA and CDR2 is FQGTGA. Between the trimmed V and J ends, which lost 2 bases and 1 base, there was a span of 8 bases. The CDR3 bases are TGTGCCAGCAGCTTACAGGGCGGGAACACTGAAGCTTTCTTT. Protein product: CASSLQGGNTEAFF.

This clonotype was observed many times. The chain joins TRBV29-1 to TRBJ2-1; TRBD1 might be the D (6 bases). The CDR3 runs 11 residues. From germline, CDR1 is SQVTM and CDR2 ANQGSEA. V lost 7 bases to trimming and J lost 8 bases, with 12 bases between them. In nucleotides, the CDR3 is TGCAGCGGGGGGCCTGGGTATGAGCAGTTCTTC. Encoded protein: CSGGPGYEQFF.

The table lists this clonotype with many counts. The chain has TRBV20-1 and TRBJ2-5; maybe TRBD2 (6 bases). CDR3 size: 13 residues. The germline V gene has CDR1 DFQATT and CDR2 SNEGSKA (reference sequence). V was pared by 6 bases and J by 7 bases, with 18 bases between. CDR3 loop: CSAHHGGFGTQYF. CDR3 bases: TGCAGTGCGCACCATGGGGGGTTCGGGACCCAGTACTTC.

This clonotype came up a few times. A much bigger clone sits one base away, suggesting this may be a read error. CDR3 protein: CASSFPGTTPLF. The DNA for the CDR3 is TGTGCCAGCAGTTTTCCCGGGACTACCCCGCTCTTC. The V call is TRBV27, the J call TRBJ2-1; 7 bases line up with TRBD2. Germline CDR1 MNHEY, CDR2 SMNVEV (reference sequence). This CDR3 region has 12 residues.

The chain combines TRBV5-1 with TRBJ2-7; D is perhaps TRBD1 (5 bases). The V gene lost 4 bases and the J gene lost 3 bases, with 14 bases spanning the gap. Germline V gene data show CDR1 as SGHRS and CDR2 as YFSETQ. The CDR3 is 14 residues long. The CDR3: CASSPDSSNYEQYF. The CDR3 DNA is TGCGCCAGCAGCCCAGACAGCTCTAACTACGAGCAGTACTTC.

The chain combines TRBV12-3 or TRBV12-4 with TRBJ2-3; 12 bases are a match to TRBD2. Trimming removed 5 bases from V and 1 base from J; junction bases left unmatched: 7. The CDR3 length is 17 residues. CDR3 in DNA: TGTGCCAGCAGTCTTCGGTCTAGCGGGAGGGGCACAGATACGCAGTATTTT. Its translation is CASSLRSSGRGTDTQYF.

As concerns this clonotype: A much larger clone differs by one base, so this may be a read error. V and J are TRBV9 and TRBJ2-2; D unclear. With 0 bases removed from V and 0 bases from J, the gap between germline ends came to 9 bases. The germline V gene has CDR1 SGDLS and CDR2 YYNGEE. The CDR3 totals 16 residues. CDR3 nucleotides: TGTGCCAGCAGCGTAGAGGTTGGCGCGAACACCGGGGAGCTGTTTTTT. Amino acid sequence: CASSVEVGANTGELFF.